This TCR beta chain was profiled in a study of CD4+ T cells in melanoma. Study-level findings and limits: Diverse differentiation states were reported for melanoma neoantigen-specific CD4+ T cells. CD8+ T cell, macrophage and B cell function reportedly correlated with neoantigen-specific CD4+ T cells.

Turning to this clone: Its antigen is not identified.

Clones were sequenced by immunoSEQ multiplex PCR, and TCRdb holds only the in-frame ones, with some missing. The table records over 130,000 clones, 80% to 95% of them present only once. The CDR3 loop spans 15 amino acids. Germline assignment: CDR1 SQVTM and CDR2 ANQGSEA. Trimming cost V 2 bases and J 4 bases, with 17 bases left between them. The J gene is TRBJ1-2, the V gene TRBV29-1; TRBD1 is a possible D gene (5 bases). This receptor was obtained from a human donor with melanoma. The CDR3 protein is CSVETGTVGVYGYTF. The CDR3 DNA reads TGCAGCGTTGAAACCGGGACCGTTGGGGTCTATGGCTACACCTTC.